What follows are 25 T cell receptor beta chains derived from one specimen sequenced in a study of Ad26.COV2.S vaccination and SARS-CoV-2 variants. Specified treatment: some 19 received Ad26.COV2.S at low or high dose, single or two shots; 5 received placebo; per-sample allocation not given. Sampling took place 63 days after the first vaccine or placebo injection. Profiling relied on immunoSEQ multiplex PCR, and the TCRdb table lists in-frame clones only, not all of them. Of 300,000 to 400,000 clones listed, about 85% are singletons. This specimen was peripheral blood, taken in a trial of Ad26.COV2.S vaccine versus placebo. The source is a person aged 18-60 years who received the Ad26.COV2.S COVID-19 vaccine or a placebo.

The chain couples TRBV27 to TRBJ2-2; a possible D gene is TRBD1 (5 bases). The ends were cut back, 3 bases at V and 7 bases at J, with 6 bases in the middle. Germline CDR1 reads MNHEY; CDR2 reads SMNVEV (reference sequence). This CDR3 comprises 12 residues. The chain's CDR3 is CASSFRGGELFF. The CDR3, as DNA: TGTGCCAGCAGTTTTAGGGGCGGGGAGCTGTTTTTT.

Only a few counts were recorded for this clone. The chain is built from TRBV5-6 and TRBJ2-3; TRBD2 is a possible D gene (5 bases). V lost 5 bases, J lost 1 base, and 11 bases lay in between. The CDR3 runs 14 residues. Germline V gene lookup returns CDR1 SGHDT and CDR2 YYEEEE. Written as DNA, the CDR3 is TGTGCCAGCAGTCGGGGAGTTGGCACAGATACGCAGTATTTT. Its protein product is CASSRGVGTDTQYF.

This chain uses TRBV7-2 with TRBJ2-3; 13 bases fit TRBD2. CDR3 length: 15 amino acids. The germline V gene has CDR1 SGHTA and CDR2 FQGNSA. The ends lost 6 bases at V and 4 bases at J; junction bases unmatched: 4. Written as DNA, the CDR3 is TGTGCCAGCAGGACTAGCGGGGGGATTCCAGATACGCAGTATTTT. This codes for CASRTSGGIPDTQYF.

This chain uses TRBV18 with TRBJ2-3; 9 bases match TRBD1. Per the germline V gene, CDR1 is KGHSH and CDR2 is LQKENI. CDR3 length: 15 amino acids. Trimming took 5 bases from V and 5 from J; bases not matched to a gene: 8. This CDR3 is CASSSGTGIRDTQYF. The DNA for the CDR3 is TGTGCCAGCTCATCCGGGACAGGGATCCGAGATACGCAGTATTTT.

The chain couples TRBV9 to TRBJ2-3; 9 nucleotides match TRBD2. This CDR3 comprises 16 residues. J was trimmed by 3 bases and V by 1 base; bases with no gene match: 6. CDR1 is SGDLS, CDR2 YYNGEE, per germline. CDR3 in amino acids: CASSVRASGKTDTQYF. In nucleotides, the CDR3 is TGTGCCAGCAGCGTAAGAGCTAGCGGGAAAACAGATACGCAGTATTTT.

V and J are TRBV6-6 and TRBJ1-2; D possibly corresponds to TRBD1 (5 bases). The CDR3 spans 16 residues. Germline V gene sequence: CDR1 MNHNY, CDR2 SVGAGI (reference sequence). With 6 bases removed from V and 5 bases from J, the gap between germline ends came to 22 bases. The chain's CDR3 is CASSETGTAVPYGYTF. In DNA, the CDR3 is TGTGCCAGCAGCGAGACCGGGACGGCCGTTCCTTATGGCTACACCTTC.

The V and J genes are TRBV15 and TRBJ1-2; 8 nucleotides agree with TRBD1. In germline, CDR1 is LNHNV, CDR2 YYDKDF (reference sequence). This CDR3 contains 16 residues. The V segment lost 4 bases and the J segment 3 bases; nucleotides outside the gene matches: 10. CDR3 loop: CATSKTHPQGDYGYTF. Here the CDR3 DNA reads TGTGCCACCAGCAAAACCCACCCACAGGGGGACTATGGCTACACCTTC.

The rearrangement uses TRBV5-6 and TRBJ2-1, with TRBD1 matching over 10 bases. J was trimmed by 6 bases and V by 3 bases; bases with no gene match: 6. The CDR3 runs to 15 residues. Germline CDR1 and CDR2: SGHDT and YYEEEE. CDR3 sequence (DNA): TGTGCCAGCAGCTCCTCCGGGACAGGGGTCAATGAGCAGTTCTTC. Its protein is CASSSSGTGVNEQFF.

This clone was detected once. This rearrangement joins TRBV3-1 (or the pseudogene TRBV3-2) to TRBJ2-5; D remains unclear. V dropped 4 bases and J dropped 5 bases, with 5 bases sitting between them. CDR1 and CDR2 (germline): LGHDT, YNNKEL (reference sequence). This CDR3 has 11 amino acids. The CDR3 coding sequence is TGTGCCAGCAGCCTCGGGGAGACCCAGTACTTC. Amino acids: CASSLGETQYF.

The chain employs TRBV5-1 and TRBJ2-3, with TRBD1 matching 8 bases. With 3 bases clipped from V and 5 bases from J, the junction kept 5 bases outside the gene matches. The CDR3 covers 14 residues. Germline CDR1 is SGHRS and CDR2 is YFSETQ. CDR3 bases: TGCGCCAGCAGCTCGGACAGGGCAGTAGATACGCAGTATTTT. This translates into CASSSDRAVDTQYF.

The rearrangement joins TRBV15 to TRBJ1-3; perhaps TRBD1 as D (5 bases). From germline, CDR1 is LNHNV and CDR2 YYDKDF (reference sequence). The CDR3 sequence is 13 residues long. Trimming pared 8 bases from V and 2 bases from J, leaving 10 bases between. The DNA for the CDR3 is TGTGCCACCGCGGAGGGACCTGGAAACACCATATATTTT. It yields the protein CATAEGPGNTIYF.

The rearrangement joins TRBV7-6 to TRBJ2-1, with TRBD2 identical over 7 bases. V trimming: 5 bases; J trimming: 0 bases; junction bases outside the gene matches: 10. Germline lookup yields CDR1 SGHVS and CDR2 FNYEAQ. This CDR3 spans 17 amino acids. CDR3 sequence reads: CASSGREGLSSYNEQFF. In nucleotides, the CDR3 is TGTGCCAGCAGCGGCAGGGAGGGGCTGAGCTCCTACAATGAGCAGTTCTTC.

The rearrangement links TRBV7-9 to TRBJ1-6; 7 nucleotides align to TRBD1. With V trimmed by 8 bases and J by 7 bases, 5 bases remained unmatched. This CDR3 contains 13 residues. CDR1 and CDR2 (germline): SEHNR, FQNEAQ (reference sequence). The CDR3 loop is CASSTGLNSPLHF. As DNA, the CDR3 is TGTGCCAGCTCGACAGGGTTGAATTCACCCCTCCACTTT.

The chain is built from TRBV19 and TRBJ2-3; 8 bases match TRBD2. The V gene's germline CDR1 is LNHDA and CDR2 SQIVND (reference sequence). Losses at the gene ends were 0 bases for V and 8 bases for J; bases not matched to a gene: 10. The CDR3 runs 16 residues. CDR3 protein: CASSIEGAPGGSTQYF. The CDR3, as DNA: TGTGCCAGTAGTATAGAAGGGGCTCCGGGAGGGAGTACGCAGTATTTT.

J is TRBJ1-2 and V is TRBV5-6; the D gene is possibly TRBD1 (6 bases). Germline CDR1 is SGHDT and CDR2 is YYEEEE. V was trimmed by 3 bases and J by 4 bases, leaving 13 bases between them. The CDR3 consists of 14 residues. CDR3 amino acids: CASSWSGQSYGYTF. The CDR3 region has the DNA TGTGCCAGCAGCTGGAGCGGACAGAGCTATGGCTACACCTTC.

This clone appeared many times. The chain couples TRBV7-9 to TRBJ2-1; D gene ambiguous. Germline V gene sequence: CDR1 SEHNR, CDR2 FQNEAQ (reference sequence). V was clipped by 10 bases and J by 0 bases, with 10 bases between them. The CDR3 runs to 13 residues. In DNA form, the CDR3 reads TGTGCCATTTTAGCAGACTCCTACAATGAGCAGTTCTTC. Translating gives CAILADSYNEQFF.

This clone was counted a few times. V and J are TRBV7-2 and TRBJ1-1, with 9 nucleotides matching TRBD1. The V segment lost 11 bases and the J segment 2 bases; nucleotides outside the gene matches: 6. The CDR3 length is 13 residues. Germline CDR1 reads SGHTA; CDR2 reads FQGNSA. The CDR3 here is CALSDRGNTEAFF. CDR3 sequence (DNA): TGTGCCCTCTCGGACAGGGGTAACACTGAAGCTTTCTTT.

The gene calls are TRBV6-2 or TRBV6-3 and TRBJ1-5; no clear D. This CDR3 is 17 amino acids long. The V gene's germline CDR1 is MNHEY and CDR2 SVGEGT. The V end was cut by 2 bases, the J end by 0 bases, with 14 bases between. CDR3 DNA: TGTGCCAGCAGTTACGAGGCTCTGGGTCTTAGCAATCAGCCCCAGCATTTT. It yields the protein CASSYEALGLSNQPQHF.

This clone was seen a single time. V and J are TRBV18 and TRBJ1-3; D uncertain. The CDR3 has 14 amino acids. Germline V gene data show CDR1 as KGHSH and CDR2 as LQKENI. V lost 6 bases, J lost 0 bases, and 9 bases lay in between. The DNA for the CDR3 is TGTGCCAGCTCCTCTTCAAGCTCTGGAAACACCATATATTTT. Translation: CASSSSSSGNTIYF.

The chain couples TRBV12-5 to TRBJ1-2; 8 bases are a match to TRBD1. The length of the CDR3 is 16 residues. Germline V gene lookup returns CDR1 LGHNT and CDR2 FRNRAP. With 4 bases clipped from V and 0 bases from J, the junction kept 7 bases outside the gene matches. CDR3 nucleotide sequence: TGTGCTAGTGGTTCAGGGGGCCCTCTAACTAACTATGGCTACACCTTC. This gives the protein CASGSGGPLTNYGYTF.

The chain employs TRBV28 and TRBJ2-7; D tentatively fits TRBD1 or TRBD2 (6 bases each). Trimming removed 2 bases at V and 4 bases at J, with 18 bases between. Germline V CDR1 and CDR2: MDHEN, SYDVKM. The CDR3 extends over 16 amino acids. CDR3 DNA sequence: TGTGCCAGCAGTTTAAGTTCCGGGGGCTCCTTTTACGAGCAGTACTTC. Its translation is CASSLSSGGSFYEQYF.

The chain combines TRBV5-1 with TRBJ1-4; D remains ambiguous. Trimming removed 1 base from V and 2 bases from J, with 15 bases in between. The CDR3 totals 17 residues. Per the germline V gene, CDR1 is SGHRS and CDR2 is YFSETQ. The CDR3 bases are TGCGCCAGCAGCTTGCTTGTCGGCGCCCACACTAATGAAAAACTGTTTTTT. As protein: CASSLLVGAHTNEKLFF.

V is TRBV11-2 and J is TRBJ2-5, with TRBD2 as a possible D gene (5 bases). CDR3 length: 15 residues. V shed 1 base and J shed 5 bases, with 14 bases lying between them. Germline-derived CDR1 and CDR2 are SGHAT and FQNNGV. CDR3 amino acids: CASSLGAGVGETQYF. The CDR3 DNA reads TGTGCCAGCAGCTTAGGGGCCGGGGTCGGCGAGACCCAGTACTTC.

The CDR3, as DNA: TGTGCCAGTACCCCTAACTGGGACAGGGGAGGACCCGGGGAGCTGTTTTTT. Encoded protein: CASTPNWDRGGPGELFF. The V call is TRBV19, the J call TRBJ2-2, with TRBD1 matching over 10 bases. CDR3 length: 17 residues. CDR1 and CDR2 from the germline V gene are LNHDA and SQIVND (reference sequence). Trimming at V came to 7 bases and at J to 6 bases, leaving 14 bases not matched to a gene.

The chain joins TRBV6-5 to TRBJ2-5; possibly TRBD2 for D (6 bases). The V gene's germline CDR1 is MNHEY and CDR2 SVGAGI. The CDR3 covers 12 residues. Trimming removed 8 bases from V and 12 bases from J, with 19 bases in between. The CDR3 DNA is TGTGCCAGCGGGGGGTTTGGCGGGTCAAAGTACTTC. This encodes CASGGFGGSKYF.